The rows below give T cell receptor beta chains drawn from one sample of a study of blood T cell repertoires in COVID-19. Generated by immunoSEQ multiplex PCR, the TCRdb table keeps only in-frame clones and is missing some. Among some 150,000 clones listed, around 87% were seen once. The sequenced sample was peripheral blood. Source of these receptors: a human donor in a cohort sampled during active COVID-19. The CDR3 runs from the conserved cysteine through the conserved F or W. Fields, in order: clone size, V gene, D gene, J gene, CDR3 protein, CDR3 DNA. The D gene is left open where the match is weak. Clone size is shown for a subset of rows, as once, few, many or a class of expanded clone.

NA	TRBV29-1	TRBD1	TRBJ2-5	CSVGGQGRGETQYF	TGCAGCGTGGGGGGACAGGGAAGGGGTGAGACCCAGTACTTC
NA	TRBV7-2	TRBD1	TRBJ2-7	CASSPDRGYEQYF	TGTGCCAGCAGCCCGGACAGGGGCTACGAGCAGTACTTC
NA	TRBV30	TRBD1	TRBJ2-2	CAWSGSGGNTGELFF	TGTGCCTGGAGTGGGTCAGGGGGGAACACCGGGGAGCTGTTTTTT
once	TRBV27	TRBD2	TRBJ2-1	CASSSLLAGVEQFF	TGTGCCAGCAGTTCCCTCCTAGCGGGGGTGGAGCAGTTCTTC
NA	TRBV7-2	NA	TRBJ1-5	CASSLGATGNQPQHF	TGTGCCAGCAGCTTAGGGGCGACAGGCAATCAGCCCCAGCATTTT
NA	TRBV5-4	TRBD1	TRBJ1-1	CASSQNSGTGDTEAFF	TGTGCCAGCAGCCAAAATTCCGGGACAGGGGACACTGAAGCTTTCTTT
NA	TRBV7-2	NA	TRBJ1-2	CASKKGDRGYTF	TGTGCCAGCAAAAAGGGGGATCGTGGCTACACCTTC
NA	TRBV12-3/TRBV12-4	NA	TRBJ2-2	CAEEITGELFF	TGTGCCGAAGAGATCACCGGGGAGCTGTTTTTT
NA	TRBV28	TRBD2	TRBJ2-1	CASSSRLAGSNEQFF	TGTGCCAGCAGTTCCCGGCTAGCGGGTTCCAATGAGCAGTTCTTC
NA	TRBV27	NA	TRBJ2-4	CASSISGVAKNIQYF	TGTGCCAGCAGTATCTCGGGGGTAGCCAAAAACATTCAGTACTTC
NA	TRBV4-2	TRBD2	TRBJ2-7	CASSQDTAGGSYEQYF	TGTGCCAGCAGCCAAGATACGGCGGGAGGATCCTACGAGCAGTACTTC
NA	TRBV6-1	TRBD1	TRBJ1-1	CASSDGQGGTEAFF	TGTGCCAGCAGTGACGGACAGGGTGGGACTGAAGCTTTCTTT
many	TRBV28	NA	TRBJ1-6	CATFRERSPLHF	TGTGCCACTTTTAGGGAGAGGTCACCCCTCCACTTT
NA	TRBV28	TRBD1	TRBJ2-7	CASRTTTGVGYEQYF	TGTGCCAGCAGGACAACTACAGGGGTGGGATACGAGCAGTACTTC
NA	TRBV27	TRBD2	TRBJ2-2	CASSSGLGGTGELFF	TGTGCCAGCAGTTCAGGGTTGGGAGGGACCGGGGAGCTGTTTTTT
NA	TRBV6-5	NA	TRBJ1-1	CASSYRVNTEAFF	TGTGCCAGCAGTTACCGGGTGAACACTGAAGCTTTCTTT
NA	TRBV28	TRBD1	TRBJ2-7	CASKPARTGEGSEQYF	TGTGCCAGCAAACCCGCCCGGACAGGGGAGGGTAGCGAGCAGTACTTC
NA	TRBV5-6	NA	TRBJ1-2	CASSYTTGVYGGYTF	TGTGCCAGCAGCTACACTACAGGTGTCTATGGCGGCTACACCTTC
once	TRBV7-3	TRBD1	TRBJ1-1	CASSFQGELEAFF	TGTGCCAGCAGCTTTCAGGGGGAACTGGAAGCTTTCTTT
NA	TRBV27	TRBD2	TRBJ2-7	CASRPAGAYEQYF	TGTGCCAGCAGACCCGCGGGGGCCTACGAGCAGTACTTC
NA	TRBV7-3	TRBD1	TRBJ1-1	CASRPGTGGTEAFF	TGTGCCAGCAGACCCGGGACAGGGGGGACTGAAGCTTTCTTT
NA	TRBV27	NA	TRBJ2-5	CASSYLPPGSIRETQYF	TGTGCCAGCTCCTATCTCCCTCCGGGGTCAATCCGGGAGACCCAGTACTTC
NA	TRBV28	TRBD1	TRBJ2-7	CASSLRTGSYEQYF	TGTGCCAGCAGTCTACGGACAGGGAGCTACGAGCAGTACTTC
NA	TRBV23-1	NA	TRBJ1-2	CASSHVRRPPSNYGYTF	TGCGCCAGCAGTCATGTGAGGAGACCCCCTTCTAACTATGGCTACACCTTC
once	TRBV9	TRBD2	TRBJ2-1	CASSVAPLAGEQFF	TGTGCCAGCAGCGTAGCTCCCCTAGCGGGCGAGCAGTTCTTC
NA	TRBV5-1	NA	TRBJ2-3	CASSRWTDNTDTQYF	TGCGCCAGCAGCCGATGGACAGACAACACAGATACGCAGTATTTT
NA	TRBV28	TRBD1	TRBJ1-3	CASSLSAGGYTIYF	TGTGCCAGCAGTTTGAGTGCAGGGGGATACACCATATATTTT
NA	TRBV7-9	TRBD1	TRBJ2-3	CASSSNLGTGTDTQYF	TGTGCCAGCAGCTCTAACCTCGGGACAGGCACAGATACGCAGTATTTT
NA	TRBV3-1/TRBV3-2	NA	TRBJ2-7	CASSPTGRRSEQYF	TGTGCCAGCAGCCCGACGGGAAGGAGGAGCGAGCAGTACTTC
NA	TRBV24-1	NA	TRBJ2-3	CAREGTLILTDTQYF	TGTGCCCGGGAAGGGACACTCATCCTCACAGATACGCAGTATTTT
NA	TRBV6-5	TRBD2	TRBJ2-7	CASRPGLVLGEQYF	TGTGCCAGCAGACCGGGACTAGTTCTGGGCGAGCAGTACTTC
few	TRBV19	NA	TRBJ1-4	CAGRVGEKLFF	TGTGCCGGGAGAGTGGGGGAAAAACTGTTTTTT
NA	TRBV7-9	NA	TRBJ1-6	CASSLEQYNSPLHF	TGTGCCAGCAGCTTAGAACAGTATAATTCACCCCTCCACTTT
NA	TRBV27	TRBD2	TRBJ2-3	CASGPRSGADTQYF	TGTGCCAGCGGACCGCGGAGCGGGGCAGATACGCAGTATTTT
NA	TRBV19	TRBD2	TRBJ2-2	CASSTLGGTNTGELFF	TGTGCCAGTAGTACCCTGGGAGGGACGAACACCGGGGAGCTGTTTTTT
NA	TRBV27	NA	TRBJ2-2	CAVMAGSNTGELFF	TGTGCAGTGATGGCAGGGTCGAACACCGGGGAGCTGTTTTTT
NA	TRBV6-5	NA	TRBJ2-2	CASRRRQELFF	TGTGCCAGCCGGCGTCGACAGGAGCTGTTTTTT